The rows below give T cell receptor beta chains drawn from one sample of a study of blood T cells in healthy people across ages. Via MiXCR, TCRdb re-called the 5' RACE reads, giving one row per CDR3 protein. The sample lists some 1.5 million distinct CDR3 sequences; about 28% were seen once. What was sequenced was blood. These receptors were collected from a woman in her thirties in good health. Both conserved end residues are part of each CDR3. The D gene is left open where the match is weak. Not every row has a clone size; where given, it reads once, few, many or a size class.

V	size	J	D	DNA	CDR3
TRBV7-6	few	TRBJ1-1	NA	TGTGCCAGCAGCTCCGAAGGATACACTGAAGCTTTCTTT	CASSSEGYTEAFF
TRBV7-3	NA	TRBJ1-1	NA	TGTGCCAGCAGCACAGGTGGGGAGGGTGAAGCTTTCTTT	CASSTGGEGEAFF
TRBV5-1	NA	TRBJ2-1	TRBD1	TGCGCCACTTCGACAGGGTCGAGCTCCTACAATGAGCAGTTCTTC	CATSTGSSSYNEQFF
TRBV24-1	NA	TRBJ2-3	TRBD2	TGTGCCACCAGTGACGAGGCTAGCGGGCAATATACGCAGTATTTT	CATSDEASGQYTQYF
TRBV5-1	NA	TRBJ2-5	TRBD2	TGCGCCAGCAGCGGCGGGGGGGCCTCCCGAGAGACCCAGTACTTC	CASSGGGASRETQYF
TRBV28	NA	TRBJ1-5	NA	TGTGCCAGCAGAAAGTCGTTAGGTAATCAGCCCCAGCATTTT	CASRKSLGNQPQHF
TRBV28	few	TRBJ2-5	NA	TGTGCCAGCAGTGCGACCGCCAGGGGCAAAGAGACCCAGTACTTC	CASSATARGKETQYF
TRBV15	NA	TRBJ2-3	NA	TGTGCCACCAGCAGAGGAAGCAAGGGGGGGGGTCCAGATACGCAGTATTTT	CATSRGSKGGGPDTQYF
TRBV4-1	many	TRBJ2-3	NA	TGCGCCAGCAGCACCCGGGGCACAGATACGCAGTATTTT	CASSTRGTDTQYF
TRBV7-8	few	TRBJ2-5	NA	TGTGCCAGCAGCTTAGCGATAGGAGAGTTGGTGACCCAGTACTTC	CASSLAIGELVTQYF
TRBV6-5	many	TRBJ2-7	TRBD2	TGTGCCAGTCAGAGCGGGGCCTACGAGCAGTACTTC	CASQSGAYEQYF
TRBV5-5	few	TRBJ2-7	TRBD1	TGTGCCAGTACCGGGACAGGGGCTTCCGAGCAGTACTTC	CASTGTGASEQYF
TRBV27	many	TRBJ1-6	NA	TGTGCCAGCAGTTTTTACATTTATAATTCACCCCTCCACTTT	CASSFYIYNSPLHF
TRBV5-1	NA	TRBJ2-1	TRBD2	TGCGCCAGCAGCTTGGATACCGGGACTAGCGGTGAGCAGTTCTTC	CASSLDTGTSGEQFF
TRBV14	NA	TRBJ1-2	NA	TGTGCCAGCAGCCAAGATTACCGGGGAGAATTCTATGGCTACACCTTC	CASSQDYRGEFYGYTF
TRBV5-1	few	TRBJ1-2	NA	TGCGCCAGCAGCTCCGGATACTTTGGGGGCAGAGGCTACACCTTC	CASSSGYFGGRGYTF
TRBV20-1	NA	TRBJ2-7	NA	TGCAGTACTAGAGAGGGCAGAGACTACGAGCAGTACTTC	CSTREGRDYEQYF
TRBV10-2	few	TRBJ2-7	TRBD1	TGCGCCAGCAGTGCCCCCCAGGGGGTCTACGAGCAGTACTTC	CASSAPQGVYEQYF
TRBV5-1	few	TRBJ1-2	NA	TGCGCCAGCAGCTCCCCCCCACCGGGGCGCGAGAACTATGGCTACACCTTC	CASSSPPPGRENYGYTF
TRBV30	NA	TRBJ1-4	NA	TGTGCCTGGAGCAGAGCCGGGACGGCTAATGAAAAACTGTTTTTT	CAWSRAGTANEKLFF
TRBV12-3/TRBV12-4	few	TRBJ1-1	TRBD1	TGTGCCAGCAGTACTAACCGACAGGGGGAAGAGTCTGAAGCTTTCTTT	CASSTNRQGEESEAFF
TRBV30	NA	TRBJ2-7	NA	TGTGCCTGGAAGGGACTGGGACTTGCCTACGAGCAGTACTTC	CAWKGLGLAYEQYF
TRBV5-1	few	TRBJ1-2	TRBD1	TGCGCCAGCAGCTCGGGCAACGGGACAGGGGCCTATGGCTACACCTTC	CASSSGNGTGAYGYTF
TRBV12-3/TRBV12-4	few	TRBJ1-2	NA	TGTGCCAGCAGCCTAAGGACAGCCCACTATGGCTACACCTTC	CASSLRTAHYGYTF
TRBV12-3/TRBV12-4	few	TRBJ1-1	TRBD1	TGTGCCAGCAGTTTTTCGACAGGGATGAGGAACACTGAAGCTTTCTTT	CASSFSTGMRNTEAFF
TRBV4-2	few	TRBJ1-1	NA	TGTGCCAGCAGCCAAGTGGTTCGAGAGGGCACTGAAGCTTTCTTT	CASSQVVREGTEAFF
TRBV4-3	NA	TRBJ2-3	NA	TGCGCCAGCAGCCAAGACTTGACTAGCACAGATACGCAGTATTTT	CASSQDLTSTDTQYF
TRBV7-2	NA	TRBJ1-2	NA	TGTGCCAGCAGCTTAATGCGAGGGGGAAACTATGGCTACACCTTC	CASSLMRGGNYGYTF
TRBV3-1	NA	TRBJ1-1	NA	TGTGCCAGCAGCCAAGACGGGCAGTTCGCTTTCTTT	CASSQDGQFAFF
TRBV12-3/TRBV12-4	NA	TRBJ1-4	TRBD1	TGTGCCAGCAGTTCCATCCAGGGGGTGTTTGATGAAAAACTGTTTTTT	CASSSIQGVFDEKLFF
TRBV7-9	NA	TRBJ2-1	NA	TGTGCCAGCAGCTCCGGGAACACGAAAAATGAGCAGTTCTTC	CASSSGNTKNEQFF
TRBV7-9	NA	TRBJ1-1	TRBD1	TGTGCCAGCAGCTTACAGGGGGCAGCTTTCTTT	CASSLQGAAFF
TRBV10-3	NA	TRBJ1-5	NA	TGTGCCGTCAGGGAGGGAAATCAGCCCCAGCATTTT	CAVREGNQPQHF
TRBV20-1	many	TRBJ2-7	NA	TGCAGTGCTGGCGGGACAAGGTCCTACGAGCAGTACTTC	CSAGGTRSYEQYF
TRBV7-2	NA	TRBJ2-1	NA	TGTGCCAGCAGCTTAGTAAGCGGAGACGTCTACGAGCAGTTCTTC	CASSLVSGDVYEQFF
TRBV19	NA	TRBJ1-2	NA	TGTGCCAGTAGTATGGGCGGGACGCTAGCTAACTATGGCTACACCTTC	CASSMGGTLANYGYTF
TRBV20-1	many	TRBJ2-5	NA	TGCAGTGCTGGTACAGTCGCGGAGACCCAGTACTTC	CSAGTVAETQYF